This TCR beta chain was captured in a study of T cells in Graves' hyperthyroidism and ophthalmopathy. The CDR3 length is 14 residues. The germline V and J ends were trimmed by 4 bases and 1 base, with 8 bases remaining between them. The germline CDR1 and CDR2 sequences are SNHLY and FYNNEI. This clonotype appeared many times. Amplification of TCR beta CDR3 regions used RNA as the template. Initially, a first-round RT-PCR of the TCR CDR3 employed the HTBI primer set. Via MiXCR, TCRdb re-called the multiplex PCR reads, giving one row per CDR3 protein. Of roughly 380,000 distinct CDR3 sequences listed, 14% are singletons. A patient was excluded if there was uncontrolled infection, other autoimmune disease, pregnancy or lactation.

Sequencing was performed on blood. The TCR sequence derives from an older woman with Graves' hyperthyroidism. This sequence joins TRBV2 and TRBJ1-3; tentatively, D is TRBD1 (5 bases). The CDR3 sequence: CASSGDYSGNTIYF. As DNA, the CDR3 is TGTGCCAGCAGTGGGGACTATTCTGGAAACACCATATATTTT. The whole variable domain, filled in from reference TRBV2 and TRBJ1-3, reads EPEVTQTPSHQVTQMGQEVILRCVPISNHLYFYWYRQILGQKVEFLVSFYNNEISEKSEIFDDQFSVERPDGSNFTLKIRSTKLEDSAMYFCASSGDYSGNTIYFGEGSWLTVV.